Included here is one TCR beta chain sequence, with context. Its antigen is still unknown. It has no much larger one-base neighbor in the sample; base qualities were not kept. This sample was taken from a study of beta chain features in type 1 diabetes (dated by TCRdb to the late 2010s). As for the study more broadly: Patients and healthy donors did not differ in mean age, gender distribution, total cell number or subset yield. A total of 85 million to 140 million sorted cells were examined across all samples, and a strong correlation was observed between cell number per subset and RNA yield. Regulatory and stem cell-like memory subsets were isolated from only 8 patients and roughly 8 healthy donors, whereas naive and central memory subsets came from all 30 or so donors. In the study, recently diagnosed type 1 diabetes patients and matched healthy donors were compared on the TCRB repertoires of their sorted circulating CD4+ T cell subsets.

The entire isolated RNA was reverse transcribed using the High Capacity cDNA Reverse Transcription Kit, and thus expressed TCRB transcripts were sequenced. Deep immunoSEQ sequencing was applied to naive, central memory and regulatory T cell samples, giving an average of about 3.8 million total reads per sample. Sorted cells were lysed in RLT buffer, and RNA was extracted using DNase-treated RNeasy Micro or Mini kits according to cell number. Each cell subset was processed separately to prevent cross-contamination, with patient and healthy donor samples processed together. The immunoSEQ multiplex PCR was used to amplify TCRB sequences from cDNA, generating 87-bp fragments that spanned the CDR3 region. Sequencing of the amplicons was done on the Illumina HiSeq platform. In the original analysis: PCR bias was corrected computationally using synthetic template baselines, and reads within Hamming distance 2 were collapsed, with unmergeable singletons discarded. Reads were aligned against IMGT to assign V, D and J genes, CDR3 length and insertions or deletions at six rearrangement sites. Within each subset, clonotype counts were normalized to sorted cell number, and only after that were true diversity and Gini coefficients computed with the tcR R package. The overlap coefficient, calculated on TCRB nucleotide sequences, was used to measure repertoire sharing. TCRdb retrieved this table from immuneACCESS and kept in-frame rearrangements only. Not all clones are present; in checked studies, unresolved V genes account for under half, and no reason is known for the remainder. That table is the source of V, J and clone size, and D and trimming were worked out from the DNA. This sample is represented by 140,000 to 150,000 clones; under 60% of them were singletons. The top ten hold under 0.45% of the sample.

Each donor gave one peripheral blood draw, averaging approximately 0.12 L, which was collected into heparinised tubes. Using a panel that included CD45RO, CCR7, CD25, CD127, CD95 and CD27, naive, central memory, regulatory and stem cell-like memory CD4+ T cells were sorted on a BD FACSAria II. All sorted populations exceeded 95% purity. PBMCs were separated immediately by Lymphoprep density gradient centrifugation and were stained directly, without being cultured. Samples were stained and sorted in pairs, with one healthy donor and one patient per experiment, so that batch effects were minimized. V and J are trimmed by 3 bases and 5 bases, and the gene matches miss 7 bases of the junction. CDR1 and CDR2, looked up from the germline V gene, are SGHVS and FNYEAQ. Measured from the cysteine to the phenylalanine, the CDR3 is 16 residues long. The DNA shown is the 48-base CDR3, in frame from base 1. Results and caveats for the whole study, not just this receptor: Shorter templates might be favored by PCR, yet because patient and control samples were amplified and corrected together, any such skew would affect both groups equally. Naive, central memory and regulatory TCRB repertoires appeared to be more similar among patients than among healthy donors. Type 1 diabetes patients showed a moderate but significant shortening of TCRB CDR3 length in all four CD4+ subsets. Sequencing cDNA rather than genomic DNA could over-represent highly expressing activated cells, although activation and CD3 levels did not differ between groups. Because the HLA sub-analyses included only small numbers of individuals, any influence of HLA type on TCRB rearrangement was left unresolved. Fewer insertions and more nucleotide deletions at VDJ recombination sites were observed in patients with type 1 diabetes, implying thymic rearrangement abnormalities.

The V and J segments used are TRBV7-6 and TRBJ2-5; 12 middle bases align to TRBD2. Material for sequencing was Tregs from blood. The intended sense of this specimen's cell subset or site label: regulatory CD4+ T cells. This receptor was taken from a man aged 18 to 29 in good health. Here the CDR3 is given as CASSFTSGGPRETQYF. The nucleotide sequence reads as follows: TGTGCCAGCAGCTTCACTAGCGGGGGGCCCCGGGAGACCCAGTACTTC. With the rest looked up from the reference TRBV7-6 and TRBJ2-5 genes rather than sequenced, the full variable domain is GAGVSQSPRYKVTKRGQDVALRCDPISGHVSLYWYRQALGQGPEFLTYFNYEAQQDKSGLPNDRFSAERPEGSISTLTIQRTEQRDSAMYRCASSFTSGGPRETQYFGPGTRLLVL.